This TCR beta chain was documented in a study of cytomegalovirus exposure and HLA in healthy donors. Study results and limitations: Later analysis revealed greater clonal expansion in HLA-associated TCR beta chains than in equally common others. A later analysis found that most CMV-associated TCR beta chains appeared HLA-restricted. At a 0.05 false discovery rate, a later analysis found around 15,000 TCR beta sequences to be associated with HLA alleles.

Vbeta (60) and Jbeta (13) primers were used in the PCR. The repertoire was sequenced with immunoSEQ multiplex PCR; TCRdb's copy has only in-frame clones and lacks some. In the table there are 170,000 or so clones, roughly 80% of which are singletons. In regard to this clone: The antigen remains undetermined.

The germline CDR1 and CDR2 sequences are SGHAT and FQNNGV. The trim removed 1 base at V and 0 bases at J, leaving 9 bases unmatched. The length of the CDR3 is 18 residues. Specimen: PBMCs. The chain is built from TRBV11-2 and TRBJ2-7; 10 nucleotides line up with TRBD1. The origin of this receptor is a man aged 35 to 55 in good health and CMV-seronegative. The CDR3 region is CASSLGPPGQGSSYEQYF. CDR3 sequence (DNA): TGTGCCAGCAGCTTAGGGCCACCGGGACAGGGGAGCTCCTACGAGCAGTACTTC.